This TCR beta chain was captured by sequencing in a study of beta chain features in type 1 diabetes (dated by TCRdb to between 2018 and 2020). At the level of the whole study: No differences in mean age, gender distribution, total cell number or subset yield were found between patients and healthy donors. Regulatory and stem cell-like memory subsets were isolated from only 8 patients and roughly eight healthy donors, whereas naive and central memory subsets came from all 28 donors. A total of roughly 99 million sorted cells were examined across all samples, and the number of cells per subset was strongly correlated with RNA yield. The study compared TCRB repertoires of sorted circulating CD4+ T cell subsets between recently diagnosed type 1 diabetes patients and matched healthy donors. General conclusions and limits of the study: Because small numbers of individuals were included in the HLA sub-analyses, any influence of HLA type on TCRB rearrangement was left unresolved. Naive, central memory and regulatory TCRB repertoires appeared to be more alike among patients than among healthy donors. A moderate but significant shortening of TCRB CDR3 length was observed in type 1 diabetes patients in all four CD4+ subsets. At VDJ recombination sites, type 1 diabetes patients had fewer insertions and more deleted nucleotides, which implies abnormalities in thymic rearrangement. Because cDNA was sequenced instead of genomic DNA, activated cells with high expression could be over-represented, although the groups did not differ in activation or CD3 levels. PCR might favor shorter templates, but patient and control samples were amplified and corrected together, so any skew would affect both groups equally.

All of the isolated RNA was reverse transcribed with the High Capacity cDNA Reverse Transcription Kit, so expressed TCRB transcripts were sequenced. Deep immunoSEQ sequencing was applied to naive, central memory and regulatory T cell samples, giving an average of roughly 3.5 million total reads per sample. Sorted cells were lysed in RLT buffer and RNA was extracted with DNase-treated RNeasy Micro or Mini kits, depending on cell number. Each cell subset was processed on its own to prevent cross-contamination, while patient and healthy donor samples were processed together. TCRB sequences were amplified from cDNA with the immunoSEQ multiplex PCR, producing 87-bp fragments spanning the CDR3 region. Sequencing of the amplicons was performed on the Illumina HiSeq platform. In the authors' own workflow: Synthetic template baselines were used to correct PCR bias computationally, reads within Hamming distance 2 were collapsed, and singletons that could not be merged were discarded. Reads were aligned against IMGT so that V, D and J genes, CDR3 length and insertions or deletions at six rearrangement sites could be assigned. Within each subset, clonotype counts were normalized to sorted cell number, after which true diversity and Gini coefficients were computed with the tcR R package. The overlap coefficient, calculated on TCRB nucleotide sequences, was used to measure repertoire sharing. Out-of-frame TCRB sequences from naive cells were analyzed to stand in for the pre-selection repertoire. What TCRdb holds here is the immuneACCESS table cut down to in-frame rearrangements. Part of the clones is not present; checked against another copy, under half of the missing clones reflect an unresolved V gene, and the others are unexplained. The DNA gave D and trimming, while V, J and clone size come from that table. The sample includes 810,000 or so clones, with around a sixth observed a single time. Clones ranked in the top ten supply 0.023% of the sample.

Notes on this clone: There is no known antigen for this receptor. No qualities accompany the bases; no much larger clone lies one base away.

Spanning cysteine to phenylalanine, the CDR3 consists of 15 amino acids. Only CDR3 DNA remains: 45 bases, in frame from the first base. Clipping removes 3 bases from V and 4 bases from J, with 5 as the unmatched junction base count. The germline V gene (reference sequence) yields LNHDA for CDR1 and SQIVND for CDR2. Each donor gave one peripheral blood draw, averaging approximately 0.12 L, which was collected into heparinised tubes. A BD FACSAria II and a panel including CD45RO, CCR7, CD25, CD127, CD95 and CD27 were used to sort naive, central memory, regulatory and stem cell-like memory CD4+ T cells. Every sorted population had a purity above 95%. PBMCs were separated immediately by Lymphoprep density gradient centrifugation and were stained directly, without being cultured. So that batch effects would be minimized, each experiment stained and sorted samples in pairs, pairing one healthy donor with one patient.

The sequence derives from a woman in her late teens or twenties in good health. The receptor chain draws on TRBV19 and TRBJ2-4; 8 bases in the middle match TRBD2. The sample taken for sequencing was naive CD4+ T cells from blood. Explained via the paper, the cell subset or site label denotes: true naive CD4+ T cells. The base sequence is TGTGCCAGTAGTATCCCGAGCGGGAGTAAAAACATTCAGTACTTC. Translation gives CASSIPSGSKNIQYF.